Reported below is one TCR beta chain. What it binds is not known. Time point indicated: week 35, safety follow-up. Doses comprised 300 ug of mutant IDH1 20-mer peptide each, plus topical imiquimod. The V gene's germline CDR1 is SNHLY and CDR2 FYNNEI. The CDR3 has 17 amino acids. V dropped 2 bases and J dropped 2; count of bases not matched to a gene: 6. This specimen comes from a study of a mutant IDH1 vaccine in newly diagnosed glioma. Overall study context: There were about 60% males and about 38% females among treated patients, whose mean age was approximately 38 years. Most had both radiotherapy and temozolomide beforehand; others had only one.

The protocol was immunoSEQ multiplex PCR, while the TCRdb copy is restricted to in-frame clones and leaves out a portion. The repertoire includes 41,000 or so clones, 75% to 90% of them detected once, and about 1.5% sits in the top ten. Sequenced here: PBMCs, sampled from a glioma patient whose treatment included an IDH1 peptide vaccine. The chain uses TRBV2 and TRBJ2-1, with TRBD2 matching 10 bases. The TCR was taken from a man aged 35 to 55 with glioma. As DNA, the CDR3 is TGTGCCAGCAGTGAATGGGCTAGCGGGAGAACCTACAATGAGCAGTTCTTC. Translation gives CASSEWASGRTYNEQFF.